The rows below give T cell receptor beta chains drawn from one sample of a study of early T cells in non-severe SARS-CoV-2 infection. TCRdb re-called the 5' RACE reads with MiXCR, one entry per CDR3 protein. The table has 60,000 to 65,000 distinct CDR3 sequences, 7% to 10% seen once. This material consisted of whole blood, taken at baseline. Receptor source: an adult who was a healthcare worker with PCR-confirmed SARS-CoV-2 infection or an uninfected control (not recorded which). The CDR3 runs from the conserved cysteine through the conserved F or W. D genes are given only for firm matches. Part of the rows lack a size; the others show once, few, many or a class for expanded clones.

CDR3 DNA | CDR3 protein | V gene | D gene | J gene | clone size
TGTGCCAGCAGCTCGACCGGACGAACCTACGAGCAGTACTTC | CASSSTGRTYEQYF | TRBV5-6 | - | TRBJ2-7 | -
TGCGCCAGCAGCCTGGGACTAGCGGGAGCCGGGACCCAGTACTTC | CASSLGLAGAGTQYF | TRBV4-3 | TRBD2 | TRBJ2-5 | few
TGTGCCAGCAGCCCTAGCGGCCAAAGGGATGAGCAGTTCTTC | CASSPSGQRDEQFF | TRBV4-2 | TRBD2 | TRBJ2-1 | -
TGTGCCAGCAGCCCCGAGGGAGATACGCAGTATTTT | CASSPEGDTQYF | TRBV6-2/TRBV6-3 | - | TRBJ2-3 | -
TGTGCCAGCAGTAAGGACAGGAACACTGAAGCTTTCTTT | CASSKDRNTEAFF | TRBV12-3/TRBV12-4 | - | TRBJ1-1 | many
TGCAGTGCTAGAGTCCGGAACGAGCAGTACTTC | CSARVRNEQYF | TRBV20-1 | - | TRBJ2-7 | few
TGTGCCAGCAGTTTTGCGGGAGGCACACACAATGAGCAGTTCTTC | CASSFAGGTHNEQFF | TRBV12-3/TRBV12-4 | TRBD2 | TRBJ2-1 | few
TGTGCCAGCCGCCAAGTGTCTAACTATGGCTACACCTTC | CASRQVSNYGYTF | TRBV6-6 | - | TRBJ1-2 | many
TGTGCCTGGAGTGAGCGCAGCTACGAGCAGTACTTC | CAWSERSYEQYF | TRBV30 | - | TRBJ2-7 | few
TGTGCCAGCAGTCCCACTGTGCGAGGGGCCAACGTCCTGACTTTC | CASSPTVRGANVLTF | TRBV27 | - | TRBJ2-6 | many
TGCAGTGCTCATACCCCATACACCTACGAGCAGTACTTC | CSAHTPYTYEQYF | TRBV20-1 | - | TRBJ2-7 | few
TGTGCCACCAGCAGAGACTTCATCGGGACCGCGACTGAAGCTTTCTTT | CATSRDFIGTATEAFF | TRBV15 | - | TRBJ1-1 | many
TGTGCCAGCAGCCAAGATAGAAGCTCTGGGGCCAACGTCCTGACTTTC | CASSQDRSSGANVLTF | TRBV4-2 | - | TRBJ2-6 | -